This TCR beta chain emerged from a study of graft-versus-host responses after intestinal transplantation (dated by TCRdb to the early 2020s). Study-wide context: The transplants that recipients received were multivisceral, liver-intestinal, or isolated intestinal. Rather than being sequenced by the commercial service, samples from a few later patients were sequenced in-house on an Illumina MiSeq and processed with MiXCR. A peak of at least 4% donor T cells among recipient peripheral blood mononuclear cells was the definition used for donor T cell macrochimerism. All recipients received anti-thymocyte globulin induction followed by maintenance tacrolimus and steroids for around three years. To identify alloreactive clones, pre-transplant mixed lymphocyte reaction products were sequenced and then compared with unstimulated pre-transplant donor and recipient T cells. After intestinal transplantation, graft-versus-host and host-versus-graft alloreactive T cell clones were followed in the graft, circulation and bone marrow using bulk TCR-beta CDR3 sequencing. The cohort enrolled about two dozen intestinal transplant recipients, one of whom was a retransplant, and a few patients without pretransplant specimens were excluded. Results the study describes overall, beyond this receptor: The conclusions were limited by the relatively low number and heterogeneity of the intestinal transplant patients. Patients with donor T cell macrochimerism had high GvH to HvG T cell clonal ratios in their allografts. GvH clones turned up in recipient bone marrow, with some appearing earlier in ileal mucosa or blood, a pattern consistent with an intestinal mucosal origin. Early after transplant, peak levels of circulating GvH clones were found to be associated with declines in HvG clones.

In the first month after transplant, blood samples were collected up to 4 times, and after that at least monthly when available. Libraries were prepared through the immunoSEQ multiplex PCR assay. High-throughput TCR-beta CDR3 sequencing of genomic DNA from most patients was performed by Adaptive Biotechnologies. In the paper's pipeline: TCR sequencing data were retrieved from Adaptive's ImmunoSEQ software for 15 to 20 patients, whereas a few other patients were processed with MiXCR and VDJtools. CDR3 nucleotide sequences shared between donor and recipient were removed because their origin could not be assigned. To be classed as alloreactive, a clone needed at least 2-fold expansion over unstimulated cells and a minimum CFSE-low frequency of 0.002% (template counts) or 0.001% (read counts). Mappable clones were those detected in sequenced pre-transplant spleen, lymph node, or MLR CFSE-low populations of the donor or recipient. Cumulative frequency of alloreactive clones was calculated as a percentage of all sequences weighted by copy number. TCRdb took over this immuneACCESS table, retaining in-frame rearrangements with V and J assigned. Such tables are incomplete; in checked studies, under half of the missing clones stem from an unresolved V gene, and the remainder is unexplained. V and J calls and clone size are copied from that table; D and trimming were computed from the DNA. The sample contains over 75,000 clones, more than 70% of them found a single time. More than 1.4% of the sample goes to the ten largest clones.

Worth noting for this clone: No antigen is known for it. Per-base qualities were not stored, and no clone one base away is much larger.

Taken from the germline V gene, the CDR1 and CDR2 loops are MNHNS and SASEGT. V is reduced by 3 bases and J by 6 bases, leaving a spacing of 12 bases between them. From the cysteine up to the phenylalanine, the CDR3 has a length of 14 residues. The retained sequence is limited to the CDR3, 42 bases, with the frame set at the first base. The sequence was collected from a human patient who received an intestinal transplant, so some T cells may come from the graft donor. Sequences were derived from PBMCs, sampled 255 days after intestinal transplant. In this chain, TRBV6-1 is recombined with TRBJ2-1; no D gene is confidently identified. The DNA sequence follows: TGTGCCAGCAGTGATGCCGCGCCCATCAATGAGCAGTTCTTC. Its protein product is CASSDAAPINEQFF.